The sequence of this T cell receptor beta chain was determined in a study of identical twins. Donors uniformly comprised healthy Caucasians. The CDR3 is made up of 15 amino acids. The germline V gene encodes CDR1 SGHVS and CDR2 FNYEAQ. V lost 3 bases, J lost 2 bases, and 12 bases lay in between. Overall study findings and caveats: Cord blood beta clonotypes that were abundant carried fewer insertions, and memory repertoires showed no such trend. Modelling underestimated the level of out-of-frame TCR alpha sharing observed in monozygotic twins.

TCRdb itself ran the 5' RACE reads through MiXCR, one entry per CDR3 protein. Of roughly 260,000 distinct CDR3 sequences in the sample, 6% to 8.5% were seen once. A few counts support this clonotype. The target antigen is unknown. This same sample was also part of a study on yellow fever vaccine responses in identical twins. That source adds: The authors reported partly convergent, partly personalized vaccine responses in identical twins.

Sequences were obtained from CD8+ T cells sorted from blood. This rearrangement joins TRBV7-6 to TRBJ2-3, with D perhaps matching TRBD1 (5 bases). The source is a woman under 30 in good health. CDR3 residues: CASSFSGQDTDTQYF. CDR3 DNA sequence: TGTGCCAGCAGCTTTTCAGGGCAGGACACAGATACGCAGTATTTT.